This section outlines one T cell receptor (beta chain) sequence together with its context. The CDR3 sequence is 14 residues long. J was trimmed by 5 bases and V by 5 bases; bases with no gene match: 5. Germline CDR1 reads SNHLY; CDR2 reads FYNNEI. Data came from immunoSEQ multiplex PCR; TCRdb stores just in-frame clones and leaves some out. The profile covers around 150,000 clones, with around 84% appearing a single time and roughly 2.3% taken by the ten largest. This sample is drawn from a study of blood T cell repertoires in COVID-19. Study context: T cells, B-cell-depleted T cells, or PBMCs supplied cDNA or gDNA.

The chain couples TRBV2 to TRBJ1-4; 7 nucleotides line up with TRBD1. Sequenced: peripheral blood. The TCR comes from a man between 65 and 85 years old with acute or convalescent COVID-19. CDR3 bases: TGTGCCAGCAGTCCGGGACAGAGGAATGAAAAACTGTTTTTT. Residues: CASSPGQRNEKLFF.